The source of this T cell receptor beta chain is a study of cytomegalovirus exposure and HLA in healthy donors. This CDR3 spans 20 amino acids. The germline V gene has CDR1 LGHNA and CDR2 YSLEER. V shed 0 bases and J 9 bases; nucleotides not matched to a gene: 18. PCR employed 60 Vbeta and 13 Jbeta primers. Only in-frame clones appear in the TCRdb table, and some are missing; sequencing was by immunoSEQ multiplex PCR. The sample holds 100,000 to 120,000 clones, about four fifths seen once. With regard to this clone: The target antigen is unknown.

General study points: Some TCR beta chains (roughly 150 of them) were listed as cytomegalovirus-associated.

The source material was PBMCs. The V gene is TRBV4-3, the J gene TRBJ2-1; the match to TRBD1 covers 12 bases. This receptor was obtained from a man aged 25 to 40 in good health and CMV-seronegative. CDR3 in amino acids: CASSQESGRWGTGGSGEQFF. The DNA of the CDR3 is TGCGCCAGCAGCCAAGAAAGTGGTAGGTGGGGGACAGGGGGCTCGGGTGAGCAGTTCTTC.